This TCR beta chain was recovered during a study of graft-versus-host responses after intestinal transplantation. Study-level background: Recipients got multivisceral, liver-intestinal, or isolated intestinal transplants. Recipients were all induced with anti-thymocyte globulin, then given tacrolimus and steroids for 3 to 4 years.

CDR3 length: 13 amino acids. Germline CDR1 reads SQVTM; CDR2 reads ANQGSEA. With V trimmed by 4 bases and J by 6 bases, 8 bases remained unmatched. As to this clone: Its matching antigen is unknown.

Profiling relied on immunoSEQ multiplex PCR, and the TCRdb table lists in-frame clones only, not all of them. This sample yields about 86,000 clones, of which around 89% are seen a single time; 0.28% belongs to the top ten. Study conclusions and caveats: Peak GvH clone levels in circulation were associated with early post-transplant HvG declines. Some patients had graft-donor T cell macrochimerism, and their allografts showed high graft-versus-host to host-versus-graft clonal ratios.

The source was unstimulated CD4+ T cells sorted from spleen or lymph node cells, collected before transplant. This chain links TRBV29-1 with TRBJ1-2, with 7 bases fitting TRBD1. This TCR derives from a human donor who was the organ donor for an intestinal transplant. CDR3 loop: CSVAPRQGHGYTF. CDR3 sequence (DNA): TGCAGCGTTGCCCCGAGACAGGGCCATGGCTACACCTTC.